These 10 T cell receptor beta chains originate from one sample sequenced in a study of cytomegalovirus exposure and HLA in healthy donors. 13 Jbeta primers and 60 Vbeta primers were used for the PCR. Produced via immunoSEQ multiplex PCR; TCRdb's table is partial and in-frame only. The repertoire holds tens of thousands of clones, with roughly three quarters as singletons. Sequencing input: PBMCs. The receptors here all came from a male donor in good health and CMV-seronegative.

This chain connects TRBV28 to TRBJ2-3; 7 bases align to TRBD1. CDR3 length: 16 residues. V shed 6 bases, J shed 2 bases, and the junction held 11 bases outside the gene matches. Germline V gene data show CDR1 as MDHEN and CDR2 as SYDVKM. CDR3 DNA sequence: TGTGCCAGCAGCTCTAGACAGGGAAGAATCACAGATACGCAGTATTTT. As protein: CASSSRQGRITDTQYF.

This chain links TRBV4-1 with TRBJ1-5, with TRBD1 matching 7 bases. Germline V gene lookup returns CDR1 MGHRA and CDR2 YSYEKL. V lost 0 bases to trimming and J lost 4 bases; unmatched junction nucleotides: 9. This CDR3 has 17 amino acids. As DNA, the CDR3 is TGCGCCAGCAGCCAAGATCTGAGCAGGGGGTTAAATCAGCCCCAGCATTTT. This translates into CASSQDLSRGLNQPQHF.

J is TRBJ2-7 and V is TRBV9; D may be TRBD2 (6 bases). V was shortened by 3 bases and J by 2 bases, with 9 bases between the two germline ends. From germline, CDR1 is SGDLS and CDR2 YYNGEE. The CDR3 has 13 amino acids. DNA for the CDR3: TGTGCCAGCAGCGGTAGCGGCGCCTACGAGCAGTACTTC. Amino acid sequence: CASSGSGAYEQYF.

There are a few counts of this clone. V and J are TRBV25-1 and TRBJ1-1; TRBD1 matches 7 bases. The CDR3 has 14 amino acids. Per the germline V gene, CDR1 is MGHDK and CDR2 is SYGVNS. The J segment lost 0 bases and the V segment lost 4 bases, leaving 2 bases of the junction unmatched. The CDR3 sequence is CASSGTGMNTEAFF. The DNA of the CDR3 is TGTGCCAGCAGTGGGACAGGAATGAACACTGAAGCTTTCTTT. Full variable domain (rest looked up from reference TRBV25-1 and TRBJ1-1): EADIYQTPRYLVIGTGKKITLECSQTMGHDKMYWYQQDPGMELHLIHYSYGVNSTEKGDLSSESTVSRIRTEHFPLTLESARPSHTSQYLCASSGTGMNTEAFFGQGTRLTVV.

This chain connects TRBV6-1 to TRBJ2-1, with 12 bases that match TRBD2. This CDR3 is 13 amino acids long. In germline, CDR1 is MNHNS, CDR2 SASEGT. Trimming removed 3 bases from V and 15 bases from J; junction bases left unmatched: 6. CDR3 sequence (DNA): TGTGCCAGCAGTGAGATCACTAGCGGGAGGTCGTTCTTC. Encoded protein: CASSEITSGRSFF.

The rearrangement uses TRBV6-6 and TRBJ1-2, with a tentative D call TRBD1 (5 bases). CDR1 is MNHNY, CDR2 SVGAGI, per germline (reference sequence). The CDR3 covers 14 residues. Trimming removed 2 bases from V and 2 bases from J, with 9 bases in between. The CDR3 here is CASSYGDRNYGYTF. The CDR3 region has the DNA TGTGCCAGCAGTTACGGAGACAGAAACTATGGCTACACCTTC.

This clone was picked up a small number of times. The CDR3 loop is CASSVRTSADTQYF. The DNA for the CDR3 is TGTGCCAGCAGCGTACGAACCAGCGCTGATACGCAGTATTTT. This chain links TRBV9 with TRBJ2-3, with D unresolved. Germline V gene sequence: CDR1 SGDLS, CDR2 YYNGEE. This CDR3 contains 14 residues. Trimming left V 1 base short and J 6 bases short, with 12 bases between.

The chain links TRBV11-3 to TRBJ2-1, with a weak D call TRBD2 (6 bases). Looked up from germline, CDR1 is SGHNT and CDR2 is YENEEA. V gave up 8 bases and J gave up 8 bases, with 22 bases separating them. CDR3 length: 15 amino acids. The CDR3 here is CASSIGGVVRDEQFF. The DNA of the CDR3 is TGTGCCAGCTCTATAGGCGGGGTGGTTAGGGATGAGCAGTTCTTC.

The chain uses TRBV7-2 and TRBJ1-2, with no clear D. Trimming took off 6 bases at V and 4 bases at J, with 9 bases between the two ends. The CDR3 totals 12 residues. Germline V gene sequence: CDR1 SGHTA, CDR2 FQGNSA. The CDR3 region is CASSQQSYGYTF. DNA for the CDR3: TGTGCCAGCAGTCAACAGAGCTATGGCTACACCTTC.

This clone came up a few times. This chain joins TRBV12-2 and TRBJ2-1; TRBD1 is the table's D call, not checked against the DNA. TRBV12-2 is described as a pseudogene. The CDR3 has 18 amino acids. The CDR3 protein is CASRLVDRRQRGYNEQFF. Here the CDR3 DNA reads TGTGCAAGTCGCTTAGTGGACAGGAGACAAAGGGGCTACAATGAGCAGTTCTTC.